The 27 T cell receptor beta chains below come from one sample, sequenced in a study of beta chain features in type 1 diabetes. Study-level findings and limits: Type 1 diabetes patients showed a moderate but significant shortening of TCRB CDR3s in all four CD4+ subsets.

No antigens are known for them. cDNA synthesis used the whole RNA isolate, giving expressed TCRB sequences. Profiled with immunoSEQ multiplex PCR; TCRdb holds only in-frame clones, not every one. The sample includes 400,000 or so clones, around 12% seen only once; the top ten take about 0.01%. Material: naive CD4+ T cells from blood. These receptors all stem from a woman under 30 with type 1 diabetes.

The rearrangement joins TRBV5-1 to TRBJ2-1; D may be TRBD1 (6 bases). V lost 0 bases to trimming and J lost 4 bases, with 17 bases between them. Germline CDR1 is SGHRS and CDR2 is YFSETQ. This CDR3 comprises 17 residues. The CDR3 bases are TGCGCCAGCAGCTTGGCGGCGGACAGTTTCCATTACAATGAGCAGTTCTTC. It specifies CASSLAADSFHYNEQFF.

This clone was seen a handful of times. The rearrangement links TRBV5-4 to TRBJ2-3; 7 nucleotides agree with TRBD2. This CDR3 has 17 residues. CDR1 is SGHNT, CDR2 YYREEE, per germline (reference sequence). Trimming took 5 bases from V and 0 from J; bases not matched to a gene: 12. The CDR3 DNA follows: TGTGCCAGCAGAGGACCGGGAGGCCAATCTAGCACAGATACGCAGTATTTT. The encoded protein is CASRGPGGQSSTDTQYF.

This chain links TRBV4-1 with TRBJ2-2, with D unclear. Trimming took off 0 bases at V and 8 bases at J, with 19 bases between the two ends. Germline V CDR1 and CDR2: MGHRA, YSYEKL. The CDR3 runs 17 residues. The CDR3 region is CASSQDPVTVSPGELFF. The CDR3 coding sequence is TGCGCCAGCAGCCAAGACCCAGTTACAGTTTCGCCGGGGGAGCTGTTTTTT.

The table lists this clone with a few counts. The gene calls are TRBV7-2 and TRBJ2-7; TRBD2 matches at 7 bases. The germline gives CDR1 SGHTA, CDR2 FQGNSA. V was clipped by 0 bases and J by 7 bases; unmatched bases: 3. The CDR3 consists of 13 residues. The CDR3, as DNA: TGTGCCAGCAGCTTAGCCCCAGCGGGGGAGCAGTACTTC. Amino acid sequence: CASSLAPAGEQYF.

The chain links TRBV4-3 to TRBJ1-2, with TRBD1 identical over 7 bases. Germline values: CDR1 LGHNA, CDR2 YSLEER. CDR3 length equals 14 residues. V lost 3 bases and J lost 0; bases outside the gene matches: 1. CDR3 DNA: TGCGCCAGCAGCCACGGGACAGCTAACTATGGCTACACCTTC. It codes for CASSHGTANYGYTF.

The rearrangement uses TRBV6-5 and TRBJ2-2, with TRBD1 matching over 8 bases. The CDR3 has 16 residues. V trimming: 2 bases; J trimming: 7 bases; junction bases outside the gene matches: 9. From germline, CDR1 is MNHEY and CDR2 SVGAGI. DNA for the CDR3: TGTGCCAGCAGTTACACCCCGGACAGGGTACTCGGGGAGCTGTTTTTT. Translated, it gives CASSYTPDRVLGELFF.

This clone occurred a few times. The chain carries TRBV19 and TRBJ1-1; the match to TRBD1 covers 9 bases. The germline gives CDR1 LNHDA, CDR2 SQIVND (reference sequence). The V and J ends lost 5 bases and 0 bases, in that order; junction bases with no gene match: 10. This CDR3 has 17 residues. This CDR3 reads CASSRGQGTYMNTEAFF. CDR3 DNA sequence: TGTGCCAGTAGTCGGGGACAGGGAACTTACATGAACACTGAAGCTTTCTTT.

The chain recombines TRBV9 with TRBJ1-5; the match to TRBD1 covers 7 bases. The CDR3 covers 15 residues. The V segment lost 0 bases and the J segment 5 bases; nucleotides outside the gene matches: 5. CDR1 is SGDLS and CDR2 is YYNGEE in the germline V gene. CDR3 residues: CASSVAPDRDQPQHF. Written as DNA, the CDR3 is TGTGCCAGCAGCGTAGCCCCCGACAGGGATCAGCCCCAGCATTTT. The variable domain in full, completed from reference TRBV9 and TRBJ1-5, reads DSGVTQTPKHLITATGQRVTLRCSPRSGDLSVYWYQQSLDQGLQFLIQYYNGEERAKGNILERFSAQQFPDLHSELNLSSLELGDSALYFCASSVAPDRDQPQHFGDGTRLSIL.

The gene calls are TRBV2 and TRBJ1-4; D gene ambiguous. V lost 6 bases, J lost 5 bases, and 10 bases lay in between. This CDR3 is built from 13 residues. The germline gives CDR1 SNHLY, CDR2 FYNNEI. For the CDR3, the DNA is TGTGCCAGCAGACAGTCGAACAATGAAAAACTGTTTTTT. Translation gives CASRQSNNEKLFF.

This clone was seen only a few times. The chain uses TRBV6-5 and TRBJ2-1; D perhaps matches TRBD1 (6 bases). Trimming took 5 bases from V and 2 from J, leaving 13 bases between them. This CDR3 region has 15 residues. Per the germline V gene, CDR1 is MNHEY and CDR2 is SVGAGI. CDR3 loop: CASSPTGIAYNEQFF. Here the CDR3 DNA reads TGTGCCAGCAGTCCTACAGGGATCGCCTACAATGAGCAGTTCTTC.

The CDR3 coding sequence is TGTGCCAGCAATTCCGGGACACTTTTCGATCAGCCCCAGCATTTT. This gives the protein CASNSGTLFDQPQHF. The chain combines TRBV6-6 with TRBJ1-5; weak D call: TRBD1 (6 bases). Germline V lookup: CDR1 MNHNY, CDR2 SVGAGI (reference sequence). V lost 7 bases, J lost 5 bases, and 18 bases lay in between. This CDR3 comprises 15 residues.

This chain uses TRBV19 with TRBJ1-1, with D possibly TRBD1 on 5 matching bases. The CDR3 is made up of 11 amino acids. Germline V gives CDR1 LNHDA, CDR2 SQIVND (reference sequence). V lost 6 bases, J lost 7 bases, and 9 bases lay in between. The CDR3 DNA sequence: TGTGCCAGTAGGCAGGGAATTGAAGCTTTCTTT. This translates into CASRQGIEAFF. The full variable domain, completed using reference TRBV19 and TRBJ1-1, is DGGITQSPKYLFRKEGQNVTLSCEQNLNHDAMYWYRQDPGQGLRLIYYSQIVNDFQKGDIAEGYSVSREKKESFPLTVTSAQKNPTAFYLCASRQGIEAFFGQGTRLTVV.

This clone was seen a handful of times. The rearrangement links TRBV7-8 to TRBJ2-7, with 9 bases matching TRBD2. Germline V lookup: CDR1 SGHVS, CDR2 FQNEAQ. With 5 bases clipped from V and 7 bases from J, the junction kept 18 bases outside the gene matches. The CDR3 consists of 17 residues. CDR3 DNA: TGTGCCAGCAGCAGGCAAGCGGGAGGTTCTCCGGCGAGGGAGCAGTACTTC. Its translation: CASSRQAGGSPAREQYF. Full variable domain (outside the CDR3, taken from reference TRBV7-8 and TRBJ2-7): GAGVSQSPRYKVAKRGQDVALRCDPISGHVSLFWYQQALGQGPEFLTYFQNEAQLDKSGLPSDRFFAERPEGSVSTLKIQRTQQEDSAVYLCASSRQAGGSPAREQYFGPGTRLTVT.

This clone was found a few times. At the DNA level, this CDR3 is encoded by other sequences in the same sample as well. The chain links TRBV5-1 to TRBJ2-1; 11 nucleotides line up with TRBD2. The CDR3 extends over 15 amino acids. After removal of 0 bases from V and 4 bases from J, the junction contained 0 bases not matched to a gene. CDR1 is SGHRS and CDR2 is YFSETQ in the germline V gene. The CDR3 sequence: CASSLGTSGYNEQFF. CDR3 coding DNA: TGCGCCAGCAGCTTGGGGACTAGCGGGTACAATGAGCAGTTCTTC.

The chain recombines TRBV7-9 with TRBJ2-3; 9 bases agree with TRBD2. V was clipped by 10 bases and J by 3 bases; unmatched bases: 8. The V gene's germline CDR1 is SEHNR and CDR2 FQNEAQ (reference sequence). CDR3 length: 14 amino acids. CDR3 residues: CAIQREVWTDTQYF. The CDR3 coding sequence is TGTGCCATCCAGCGGGAGGTTTGGACAGATACGCAGTATTTT. Using reference TRBV7-9 and TRBJ2-3 for the parts outside the CDR3, the full variable domain is DTGVSQNPRHKITKRGQNVTFRCDPISEHNRLYWYRQTLGQGPEFLTYFQNEAQLEKSRLLSDRFSAERPKGSFSTLEIQRTEQGDSAMYLCAIQREVWTDTQYFGPGTRLTVL.

A remark on this clone: Other DNA sequences from this sample encode an identical CDR3 as well. This chain joins TRBV5-1 and TRBJ1-4, with TRBD1 matching 7 bases. Germline V lookup: CDR1 SGHRS, CDR2 YFSETQ. This CDR3 contains 15 residues. Trimming at V came to 0 bases and at J to 8 bases, leaving 7 bases not matched to a gene. The CDR3 sequence is CASSLETGSGEKLFF. In DNA form, the CDR3 reads TGCGCCAGCAGCTTGGAGACAGGGTCGGGAGAAAAACTGTTTTTT.

In its sample, this clone was seen a few times. This chain connects TRBV5-1 to TRBJ2-1; D is unclear. The germline gives CDR1 SGHRS, CDR2 YFSETQ. V was pared by 6 bases and J by 0 bases, with 13 bases between. CDR3 length: 15 residues. CDR3 DNA: TGCGCCAGCAAAAGGTCGGAGAGCTCCTACAATGAGCAGTTCTTC. Residues: CASKRSESSYNEQFF. Together with reference TRBV5-1 and TRBJ2-1, the CDR3 gives the full variable domain: KAGVTQTPRYLIKTRGQQVTLSCSPISGHRSVSWYQQTPGQGLQFLFEYFSETQRNKGNFPGRFSGRQFSNSRSEMNVSTLELGDSALYLCASKRSESSYNEQFFGPGTRLTVL.

This clone was found a few times. V usage is TRBV4-3 and J usage is TRBJ1-2, with D possibly matching TRBD1 (6 bases). The CDR3 is 15 residues long. The germline V gene encodes CDR1 LGHNA and CDR2 YSLEER. Between the trimmed V and J ends, which lost 2 bases and 8 bases, there was a span of 18 bases. DNA of the CDR3: TGCGCCAGCAGCCAACAAACAACAGGGTTACAAGGCTACACCTTC. This codes for CASSQQTTGLQGYTF.

V is TRBV10-3 and J is TRBJ2-1; TRBD2 aligns across 7 bases. Germline assignment: CDR1 ENHRY and CDR2 SYGVKD. The CDR3 covers 13 residues. V was clipped by 0 bases and J by 8 bases; unmatched bases: 1. CDR3 protein: CAISESGGYEQFF. DNA for the CDR3: TGTGCCATCAGTGAGTCCGGGGGGTATGAGCAGTTCTTC.

In this sample, this clone turned up a few times. This CDR3 is CASILTGSNQPQHF. CDR3 bases: TGTGCCAGTATTTTGACAGGGAGCAATCAGCCCCAGCATTTT. The chain joins TRBV19 to TRBJ1-5; 7 bases are a match to TRBD1. CDR1 and CDR2 from the germline V gene are LNHDA and SQIVND (reference sequence). This CDR3 has 14 residues. Trimming cost V 7 bases and J 1 base; bases outside gene matches: 4.

In its sample, this clone was seen a few times. The rearrangement joins TRBV7-2 to TRBJ1-6; 7 bases fit TRBD1. Trimming removed 6 bases from V and 10 bases from J; junction bases left unmatched: 9. This CDR3 has 14 amino acids. Germline-derived CDR1 and CDR2 are SGHTA and FQGNSA. CDR3 in DNA: TGTGCCAGCAGTCTAGGACAGGCTCGATCACCCCTCCACTTT. It encodes CASSLGQARSPLHF.

The chain has TRBV5-1 and TRBJ2-7, with D perhaps TRBD2 (5 bases). The V end lost 4 bases, the J end lost 3 bases, and 8 bases lay between the germline ends. CDR1 SGHRS and CDR2 YFSETQ come from the germline V gene. The length of the CDR3 is 12 residues. CDR3 DNA sequence: TGCGCCAGCAGCGACGGAGGCTACGAGCAGTACTTC. It translates to CASSDGGYEQYF.

V is TRBV6-5 and J is TRBJ2-5; D might be TRBD1 (6 bases). Trimming took off 5 bases at V and 5 bases at J, with 12 bases between the two ends. Looked up from germline, CDR1 is MNHEY and CDR2 is SVGAGI. The CDR3 covers 13 residues. CDR3 region: CASSPRGMETQYF. DNA for the CDR3: TGTGCCAGCAGTCCAAGGGGGATGGAGACCCAGTACTTC.

This clone came up a few times. The sample contains more than one DNA sequence encoding this CDR3. This chain uses TRBV19 with TRBJ2-7; possibly TRBD1 for D (6 bases). Trimming pared 5 bases from V and 2 bases from J, leaving 13 bases between. This CDR3 comprises 14 residues. Germline-derived CDR1 and CDR2 are LNHDA and SQIVND (reference sequence). The DNA of the CDR3 is TGTGCCAGTAGTGCAACAGGGACCACCTACGAGCAGTACTTC. Translating it yields CASSATGTTYEQYF. The whole variable domain, filled in from reference TRBV19 and TRBJ2-7, reads DGGITQSPKYLFRKEGQNVTLSCEQNLNHDAMYWYRQDPGQGLRLIYYSQIVNDFQKGDIAEGYSVSREKKESFPLTVTSAQKNPTAFYLCASSATGTTYEQYFGPGTRLTVT.

This clone occurred a few times. This chain links TRBV27 with TRBJ1-1; TRBD1 is a possible D gene (5 bases). V shed 1 base and J shed 7 bases, with 13 bases lying between them. This CDR3 has 14 residues. The V gene's germline CDR1 is MNHEY and CDR2 SMNVEV (reference sequence). CDR3 sequence reads: CASSLWGPGSEAFF. The CDR3 nucleotides are TGTGCCAGCAGTTTATGGGGCCCCGGCAGTGAAGCTTTCTTT.

This clone was seen a handful of times. This chain uses TRBV7-2 with TRBJ1-5, with TRBD1 matching over 7 bases. CDR3 size: 15 residues. Germline CDR1 SGHTA, CDR2 FQGNSA. V lost 5 bases, J lost 7 bases, and 11 bases stayed unmatched. The CDR3 DNA reads TGTGCCAGCAGCCCACCGACAGGGTTAGGGCAGCCCCAGCATTTT. It translates to CASSPPTGLGQPQHF.

This clone was counted a few times. V and J are TRBV4-3 and TRBJ2-3; weak D call: TRBD1 (6 bases). Trimming took 0 bases from V and 4 from J, leaving 20 bases between them. Germline V gene sequence: CDR1 LGHNA, CDR2 YSLEER. The CDR3 contains 18 residues. As DNA, the CDR3 is TGCGCCAGCAGCCAAGATAGGGCAACCGGGACACACTCAGATACGCAGTATTTT. This translates into CASSQDRATGTHSDTQYF.